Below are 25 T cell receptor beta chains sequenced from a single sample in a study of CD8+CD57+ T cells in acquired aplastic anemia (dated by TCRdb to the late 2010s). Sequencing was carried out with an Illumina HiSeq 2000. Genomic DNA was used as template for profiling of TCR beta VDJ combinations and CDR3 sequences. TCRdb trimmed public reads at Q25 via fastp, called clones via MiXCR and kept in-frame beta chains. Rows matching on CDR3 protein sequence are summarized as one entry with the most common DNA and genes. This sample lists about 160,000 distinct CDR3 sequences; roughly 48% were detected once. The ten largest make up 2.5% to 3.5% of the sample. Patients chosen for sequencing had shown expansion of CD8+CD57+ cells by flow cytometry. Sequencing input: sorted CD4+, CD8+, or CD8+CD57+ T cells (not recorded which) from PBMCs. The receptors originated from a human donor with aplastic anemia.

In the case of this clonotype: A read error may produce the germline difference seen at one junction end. CDR3 nucleotide sequence: TGTGCCAGCTCACCACAACGGGCTACGAACACTGAGGCTTTCTTT. Its protein product is CASSPQRATNTEAFF. The rearrangement links TRBV18 to TRBJ1-1, with D unresolved. The V gene's germline CDR1 is KGHSH and CDR2 LQKENI. This CDR3 spans 15 amino acids.

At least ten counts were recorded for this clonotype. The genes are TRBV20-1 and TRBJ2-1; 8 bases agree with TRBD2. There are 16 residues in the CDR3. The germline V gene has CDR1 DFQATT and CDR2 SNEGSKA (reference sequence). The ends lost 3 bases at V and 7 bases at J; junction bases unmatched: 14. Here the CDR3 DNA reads TGCAGTGCTAGTAAGGTGAAACTAGCGGTGGGGAATGAGCAGTTCTTC. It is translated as CSASKVKLAVGNEQFF.

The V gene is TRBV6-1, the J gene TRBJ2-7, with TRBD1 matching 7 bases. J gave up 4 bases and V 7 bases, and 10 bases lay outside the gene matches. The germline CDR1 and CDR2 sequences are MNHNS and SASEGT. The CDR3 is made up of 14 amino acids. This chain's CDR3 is CASILTGQEYEQYF. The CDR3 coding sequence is TGTGCCAGCATCCTGACAGGGCAGGAGTACGAGCAGTACTTC.

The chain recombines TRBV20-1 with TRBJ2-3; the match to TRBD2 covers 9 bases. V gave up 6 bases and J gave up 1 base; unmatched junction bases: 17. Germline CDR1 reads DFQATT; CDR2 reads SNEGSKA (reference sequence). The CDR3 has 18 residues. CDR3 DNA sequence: TGCAGTGCCCCGGGGGGGATAGCGGGGGCTTTTCGCACAGATACGCAGTATTTT. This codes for CSAPGGIAGAFRTDTQYF.

The CDR3 sequence is CAWALRESGNTIYF. The CDR3 nucleotides are TGTGCCTGGGCGCTCAGGGAGTCTGGAAACACCATATATTTT. V usage is TRBV30 and J usage is TRBJ1-3; D possibly corresponds to TRBD1 (5 bases). CDR1 is GTSNPN, CDR2 SVGIG, per germline (reference sequence). Trimming stripped 5 bases from V and 1 base from J, with 12 bases between. CDR3 length equals 14 residues.

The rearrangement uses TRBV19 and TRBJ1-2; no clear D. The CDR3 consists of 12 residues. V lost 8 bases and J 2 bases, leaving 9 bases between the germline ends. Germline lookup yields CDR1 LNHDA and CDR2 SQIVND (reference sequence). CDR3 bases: TGTGCCAGTGGCATCGAGAACTATGGCTACACCTTC. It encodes CASGIENYGYTF.

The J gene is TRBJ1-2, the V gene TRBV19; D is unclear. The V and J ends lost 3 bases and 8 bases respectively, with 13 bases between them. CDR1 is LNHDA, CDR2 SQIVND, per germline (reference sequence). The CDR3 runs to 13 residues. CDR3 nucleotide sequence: TGTGCCAGTAGTATTCCTCCTCCTGGGGGCTACACCTTC. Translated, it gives CASSIPPPGGYTF.

CDR3 amino acids: CASRAHYEQYF. The DNA of the CDR3 is TGTGCCAGCAGGGCTCACTACGAGCAGTACTTC. V is TRBV9 and J is TRBJ2-7; the D is unclear. The CDR3 spans 11 residues. Germline V gives CDR1 SGDLS, CDR2 YYNGEE. The germline V and J ends were trimmed by 5 bases and 3 bases, with 6 bases remaining between them.

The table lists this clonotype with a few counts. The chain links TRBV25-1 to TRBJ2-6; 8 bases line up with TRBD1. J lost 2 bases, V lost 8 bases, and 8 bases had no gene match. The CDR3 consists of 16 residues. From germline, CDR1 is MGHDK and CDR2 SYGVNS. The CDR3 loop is CASRADRETGANVLTF. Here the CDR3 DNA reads TGTGCCAGCCGGGCGGACAGGGAGACTGGGGCCAACGTCCTGACTTTC. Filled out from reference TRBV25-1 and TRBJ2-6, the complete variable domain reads EADIYQTPRYLVIGTGKKITLECSQTMGHDKMYWYQQDPGMELHLIHYSYGVNSTEKGDLSSESTVSRIRTEHFPLTLESARPSHTSQYLCASRADRETGANVLTFGAGSRLTVL.

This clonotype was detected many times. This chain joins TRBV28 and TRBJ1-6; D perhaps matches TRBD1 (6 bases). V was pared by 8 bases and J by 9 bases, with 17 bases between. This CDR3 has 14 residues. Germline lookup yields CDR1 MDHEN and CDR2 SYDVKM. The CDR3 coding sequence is TGTGCCAGCTCATACCCTGACAGGCCTTCACCCCTCCACTTT. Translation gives CASSYPDRPSPLHF.

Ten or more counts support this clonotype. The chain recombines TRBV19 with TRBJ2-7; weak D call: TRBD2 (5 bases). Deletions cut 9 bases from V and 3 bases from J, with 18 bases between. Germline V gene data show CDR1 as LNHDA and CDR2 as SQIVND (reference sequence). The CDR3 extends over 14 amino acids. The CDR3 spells CASAGINAGYEQYF. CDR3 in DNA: TGTGCCAGCGCCGGGATCAACGCGGGCTACGAGCAGTACTTC.

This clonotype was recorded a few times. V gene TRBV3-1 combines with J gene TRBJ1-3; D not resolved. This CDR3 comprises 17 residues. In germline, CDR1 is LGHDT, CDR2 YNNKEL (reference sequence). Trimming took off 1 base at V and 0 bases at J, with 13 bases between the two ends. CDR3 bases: TGTGCCAGCAGCCAAGGACAAGCGGGCCCCTCTGGAAACACCATATATTTT. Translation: CASSQGQAGPSGNTIYF.

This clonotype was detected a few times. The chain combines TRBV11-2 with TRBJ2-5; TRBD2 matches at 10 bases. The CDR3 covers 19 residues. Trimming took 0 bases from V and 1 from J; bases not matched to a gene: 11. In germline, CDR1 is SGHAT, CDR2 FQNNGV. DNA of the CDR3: TGTGCCAGCAGCTTAGACTCTAGCGGGAGCGGAGGTATCCAAGAGACCCAGTACTTC. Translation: CASSLDSSGSGGIQETQYF.

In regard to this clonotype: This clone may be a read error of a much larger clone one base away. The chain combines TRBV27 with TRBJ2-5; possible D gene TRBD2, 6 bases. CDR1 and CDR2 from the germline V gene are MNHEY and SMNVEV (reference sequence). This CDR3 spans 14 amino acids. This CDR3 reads CASRTDGSSEIQYF. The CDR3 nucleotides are TGTGCCAGCAGAACGGACGGGAGCTCGGAGATCCAGTACTTC.

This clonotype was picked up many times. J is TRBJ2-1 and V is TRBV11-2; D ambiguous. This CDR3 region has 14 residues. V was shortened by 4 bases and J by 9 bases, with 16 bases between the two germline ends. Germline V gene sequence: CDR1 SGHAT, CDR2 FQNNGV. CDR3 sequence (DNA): TGTGCCAGCAGCTCGTTCTTCCGACCGGGTGAGCAGTTCTTC. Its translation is CASSSFFRPGEQFF.

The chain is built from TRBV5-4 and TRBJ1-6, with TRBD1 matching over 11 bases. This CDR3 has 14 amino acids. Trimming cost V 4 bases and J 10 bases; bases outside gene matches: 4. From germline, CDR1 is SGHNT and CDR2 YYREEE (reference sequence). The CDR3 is CASSPGQGESPLHF. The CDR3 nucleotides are TGTGCCAGCAGCCCGGGACAGGGGGAATCACCCCTCCACTTT.

For the CDR3, the DNA is TGTGCCAGCAGTGGCACAGGGGGCGGGGAGCTGTTTTTT. Its translation is CASSGTGGGELFF. The chain has TRBV6-1 and TRBJ2-2; 8 bases line up with TRBD1. Germline V lookup: CDR1 MNHNS, CDR2 SASEGT. The V and J ends lost 4 bases and 7 bases, in that order; junction bases with no gene match: 2. CDR3 length: 13 residues.

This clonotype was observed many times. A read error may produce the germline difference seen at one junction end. Here the CDR3 reads CASSLGARQPQHF. For the CDR3, the DNA is TGTGCTAGCAGCTTAGGGGCTAGACAGCCCCAGCATTTT. J is TRBJ1-5 and V is TRBV7-7, with D possibly TRBD1 on 5 matching bases. This CDR3 region has 13 residues. CDR1 SSHAT and CDR2 FNYEAQ come from the germline V gene (reference sequence). The variable domain in full, with the rest retrieved from reference TRBV7-7 and TRBJ1-5, is GAGVSQSPRYKVTKRGQDVTLRCDPISSHATLYWYQQALGQGPEFLTYFNYEAQPDKSGLPSDRFSAERPEGSISTLTIQRTEQRDSAMYRCASSLGARQPQHFGDGTRLSIL.

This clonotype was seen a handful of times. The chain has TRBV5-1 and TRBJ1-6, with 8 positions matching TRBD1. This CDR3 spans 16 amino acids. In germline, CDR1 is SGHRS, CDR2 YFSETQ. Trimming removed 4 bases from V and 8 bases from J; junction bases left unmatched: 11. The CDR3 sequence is CASSDGWGQEDSPLHF. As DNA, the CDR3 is TGCGCCAGCAGCGACGGCTGGGGACAGGAAGATTCACCCCTCCACTTT.

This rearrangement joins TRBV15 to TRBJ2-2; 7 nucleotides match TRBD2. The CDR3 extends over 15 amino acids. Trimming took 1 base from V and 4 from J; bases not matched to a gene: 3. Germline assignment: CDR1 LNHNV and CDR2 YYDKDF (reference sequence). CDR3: CATSRGPSGTGELFF. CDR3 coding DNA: TGTGCCACCAGCAGAGGCCCTAGCGGCACCGGGGAGCTGTTTTTT.

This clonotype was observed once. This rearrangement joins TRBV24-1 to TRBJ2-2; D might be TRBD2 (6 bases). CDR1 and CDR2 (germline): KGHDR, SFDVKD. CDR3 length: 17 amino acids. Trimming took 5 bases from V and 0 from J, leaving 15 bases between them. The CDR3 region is CATSGFGAGSNTGELFF. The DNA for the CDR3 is TGTGCCACCAGTGGTTTCGGGGCGGGATCGAACACCGGGGAGCTGTTTTTT.

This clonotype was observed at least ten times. This CDR3 is CSAMIHEQFF. The CDR3 DNA sequence: TGCAGTGCTATGATACACGAGCAGTTCTTC. The V call is TRBV20-1, the J call TRBJ2-1; no clear D. Trimming took 4 bases from V and 10 from J, leaving 8 bases between them. Germline loops: CDR1 DFQATT, CDR2 SNEGSKA (reference sequence). The CDR3 is 10 amino acids.

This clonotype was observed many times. The CDR3 spells CASSGQGARTEAFF. The DNA for the CDR3 is TGTGCCAGCAGCGGTCAGGGGGCGCGTACTGAAGCTTTCTTT. The chain has TRBV9 and TRBJ1-1; 8 nucleotides match TRBD1. CDR3 length: 14 amino acids. Per germline, CDR1 SGDLS and CDR2 YYNGEE. J gave up 5 bases and V 3 bases, and 6 bases lay outside the gene matches.

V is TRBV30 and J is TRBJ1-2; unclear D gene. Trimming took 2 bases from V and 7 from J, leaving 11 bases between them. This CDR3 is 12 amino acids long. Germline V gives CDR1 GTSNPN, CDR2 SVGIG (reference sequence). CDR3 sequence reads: CAWSLVGSGYTF. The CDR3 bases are TGTGCCTGGAGTCTAGTGGGGAGTGGCTACACCTTC. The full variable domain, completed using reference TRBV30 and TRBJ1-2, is SQTIHQWPATLVQPVGSPLSLECTVEGTSNPNLYWYRQAAGRGLQLLFYSVGIGQISSEVPQNLSASRPQDRQFILSSKKLLLSDSGFYLCAWSLVGSGYTFGSGTRLTVV.

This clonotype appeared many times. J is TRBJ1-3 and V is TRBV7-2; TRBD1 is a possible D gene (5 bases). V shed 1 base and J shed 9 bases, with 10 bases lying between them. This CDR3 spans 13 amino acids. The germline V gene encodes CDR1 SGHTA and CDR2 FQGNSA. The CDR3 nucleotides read TGTGCCAGCAGCTTAGTACCGGGGGGCACCATATATTTT. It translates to CASSLVPGGTIYF.